These 19 T cell receptor beta chains share one sample of origin, sequenced in a study of post-analysis software for immune sequencing data. What these receptors recognize is not known. Study results and limitations: Patients used four to six TRBV segments, including TRBV5-6, TRBV5-1 and TRBV20-1, more often than controls.

Unique molecular identifiers were carried by the TCR beta cDNA libraries. TCRdb re-called the PCR reads with MiXCR, one entry per CDR3 protein. The table shows 750,000 to 950,000 distinct CDR3 sequences, with more than 45% occurring only once. The sample was blood. These receptors all stem from a girl between 5 and 17 years old with multiple sclerosis.

This clonotype was seen more than once but under ten times. J is TRBJ2-7 and V is TRBV4-2, with 7 bases lining up with TRBD1. The V and J ends lost 3 bases and 0 bases, in that order; junction bases with no gene match: 11. CDR1 and CDR2 (germline): LGHNA, YNFKEQ. The length of the CDR3 is 17 residues. The CDR3 nucleotides read TGTGCCAGCAGCCAGCAGCCGGGACAGCCAACCTCCTACGAGCAGTACTTC. This codes for CASSQQPGQPTSYEQYF.

This clonotype was seen once. One junction end disagrees with the germline gene, perhaps due to a read error. The chain links TRBV12-3 or TRBV12-4 to TRBJ2-1, with 7 bases matching TRBD2. The CDR3 sequence is 15 residues long. For the CDR3, the DNA is TGTGCCAGCAGGCTGACTAGCCTTTCCTACAACGAGCAGTTCTTC. Translation: CASRLTSLSYNEQFF.

V and J are TRBV24-1 and TRBJ2-1; TRBD2 aligns across 8 bases. The J segment lost 2 bases and the V segment lost 3 bases, leaving 5 bases of the junction unmatched. The CDR3 has 16 amino acids. Germline CDR1 reads KGHDR; CDR2 reads SFDVKD. CDR3 region: CATSDPTSGAYNEQFF. As DNA, the CDR3 is TGTGCCACCAGTGATCCAACTAGCGGCGCCTACAATGAGCAGTTCTTC.

Comment on this clonotype: A junction end diverges from the germline sequence, so it may reflect a read error. J is TRBJ2-7 and V is TRBV7-7, with TRBD1 matching over 8 bases. The CDR3 is 14 amino acids. Germline V lookup: CDR1 SSHAT, CDR2 FNYEAQ (reference sequence). The CDR3 here is CASSQGQGTYEQYF. In DNA, the CDR3 is TGCGCCAGCAGCCAAGGACAGGGTACCTACGAGCAGTACTTC.

The chain couples TRBV12-5 to TRBJ1-1; maybe TRBD1 (6 bases). The CDR3 covers 14 residues. Trimming cost V 1 base and J 0 bases, with 6 bases left between them. Germline CDR1 is LGHNT and CDR2 is FRNRAP. Written as DNA, the CDR3 is TGTGCTAGTGGTTTGGACAGGGTGAACACTGAAGCTTTCTTT. It encodes CASGLDRVNTEAFF.

The chain joins TRBV20-1 to TRBJ2-1; D is perhaps TRBD1 or TRBD2 (6 bases each). This CDR3 spans 15 amino acids. Deletions cut 4 bases from V and 3 bases from J, with 16 bases between. Germline-derived CDR1 and CDR2 are DFQATT and SNEGSKA (reference sequence). CDR3 sequence (DNA): TGCAGTGCTATTACGGGGGCTAGCGTCTACAATGAGCAGTTCTTC. Translated: CSAITGASVYNEQFF.

The chain recombines TRBV28 with TRBJ2-7; 10 bases are shared with TRBD1. The CDR3 sequence is 14 residues long. Germline loops: CDR1 MDHEN, CDR2 SYDVKM. V trimming: 6 bases; J trimming: 3 bases; junction bases outside the gene matches: 5. This chain's CDR3 is CASRYGQGVYEQYF. In nucleotides, the CDR3 is TGTGCCAGCAGATACGGACAGGGGGTCTACGAGCAGTACTTC.

The chain links TRBV12-3 or TRBV12-4 to TRBJ2-6; a weak D match, TRBD1 (5 bases). V was shortened by 4 bases and J by 1 base, with 11 bases between the two germline ends. The CDR3 covers 16 residues. CDR3 DNA: TGTGCCAGCAGTTGGGGCAGGGCTTCTGGGGCCAACGTCCTGACTTTC. Protein sequence: CASSWGRASGANVLTF.

This clonotype showed up just a few times. The chain carries TRBV5-1 and TRBJ2-6; D not certain. The germline gives CDR1 SGHRS, CDR2 YFSETQ. This CDR3 contains 14 residues. Trimming removed 4 bases from V and 3 bases from J, with 8 bases in between. The CDR3 region has the DNA TGCGCCAGCAGCGTCGGTGGTGGGGCCAACGTCCTGACTTTC. This encodes CASSVGGGANVLTF.

The chain employs TRBV28 and TRBJ2-5; either TRBD1 or TRBD2 may supply D (5 bases each). The J call may be faulty, since TRBJ2-7 better matches the DNA end. Germline V CDR1 and CDR2: MDHEN, SYDVKM. The CDR3 loop spans 18 amino acids. CDR3 DNA: TGTGCCAGCAGTTTTAGGGGCCGAGGGGCCAAAGGAGACTACGAGCAGTACTTC. It translates to CASSFRGRGAKGDYEQYF.

About this clonotype: Germline is not matched at one junction end, which may reflect a read error. This chain joins TRBV7-2 and TRBJ1-2; D might be TRBD1 (6 bases). The CDR3 length is 15 residues. Germline values: CDR1 SGHTA, CDR2 FQGNSA. The DNA for the CDR3 is TGTGCCAGCAGCTTAGAAAGGACCGGCCCTGGGGGCTACACTTTC. Protein product: CASSLERTGPGGYTF.

The chain carries TRBV12-3 or TRBV12-4 and TRBJ1-2; D remains unclear. This CDR3 region has 15 residues. V was clipped by 6 bases and J by 2 bases, with 16 bases between them. The CDR3 sequence is CASSLSAGENYGYTF. The CDR3 bases are TGTGCCAGCAGCTTGTCTGCTGGGGAAAACTATGGCTACACCTTC.

With regard to this clonotype: The germline gene is not matched at one end of the junction; a read error may be the cause. The chain has TRBV29-1 and TRBJ2-3; TRBD2 matches at 9 bases. Germline V gene lookup returns CDR1 SQVTM and CDR2 ANQGSEA. The CDR3 sequence is 16 residues long. The CDR3, as DNA: TGCAGCGTTCCGCCGACTAGCGGTTCTAGCACAGATAGGCAGTATTTT. Residues: CSVPPTSGSSTDRQYF.

There are a few counts of this clonotype. The genes are TRBV6-5 and TRBJ2-1; possible D gene TRBD2, 6 bases. The CDR3 length is 16 residues. Trimming removed 4 bases at V and 0 bases at J, with 13 bases between. Germline CDR1 MNHEY, CDR2 SVGAGI. CDR3 DNA: TGTGCCAGCAGTTTTTCTAGCGCGAGCTCCTACAATGAGCAGTTCTTC. The encoded protein is CASSFSSASSYNEQFF.

The rearrangement uses TRBV27 and TRBJ1-1; TRBD1 matches 7 bases. Germline trimming cut 6 bases from V and 1 base from J; bases unmatched to any gene: 8. Per the germline V gene, CDR1 is MNHEY and CDR2 is SMNVEV (reference sequence). This CDR3 is built from 15 residues. CDR3 sequence reads: CASSPTGLRNTEAFF. The CDR3 DNA follows: TGTGCCAGCAGCCCGACAGGGTTGAGGAACACTGAAGCTTTCTTT.

The V and J genes are TRBV10-3 and TRBJ2-3; TRBD2 agrees at 14 bases. The V gene end was trimmed by 6 bases and the J gene end by 4 bases; junction bases not matched to a gene: 3. Germline CDR1 is ENHRY and CDR2 is SYGVKD. This CDR3 has 15 amino acids. The DNA of the CDR3 is TGTGCCATCAGGGGACTAGCGGGAGATTCAGATACGCAGTATTTT. Translating gives CAIRGLAGDSDTQYF.

About this clonotype itself: One end of the junction fails to match germline, which may point to a read error. This rearrangement joins TRBV12-3 or TRBV12-4 to TRBJ1-6, with D possibly being TRBD1 (6 bases). The CDR3 has 19 amino acids. The CDR3 sequence is CASSFPKFRGQLENSPPHF. The CDR3 DNA is TGTGCCAGCAGTTTTCCAAAGTTCCGCGGACAGCTGGAGAATTCACCCCCCCACTTT.

The V gene is TRBV6-1, the J gene TRBJ1-2, with D tentatively TRBD1 (5 bases). The CDR3 is made up of 15 amino acids. The V end was cut by 1 base, the J end by 4 bases, with 13 bases between. Germline values: CDR1 MNHNS, CDR2 SASEGT. The CDR3 region is CASSEGWGKGYGYTF. In DNA, the CDR3 is TGTGCCAGCAGTGAAGGGTGGGGGAAAGGCTATGGCTACACCTTC.

This clonotype was detected once. The V call is TRBV5-1, the J call TRBJ2-5; no definite D call. From germline, CDR1 is SGHRS and CDR2 YFSETQ. The CDR3 contains 14 residues. With 1 base removed from V and 5 bases from J, the gap between germline ends came to 12 bases. Written as DNA, the CDR3 is TGCGCCAGCAGCTTGCTTCTCCCTATGGAGACCCAGTACTTC. Translated: CASSLLLPMETQYF.